The rows below give T cell receptor beta chains drawn from one sample of a study of Ad26.COV2.S vaccination and SARS-CoV-2 variants. Generated by immunoSEQ multiplex PCR, the TCRdb table keeps only in-frame clones and is missing some. Among hundreds of thousands of clones listed, more than 70% were seen once. Sequences were derived from peripheral blood, sampled in a trial of Ad26.COV2.S vaccine versus placebo. The origin of the receptors is a person between 18 and 60 years old who received the Ad26.COV2.S COVID-19 vaccine or a placebo. Both conserved end residues are part of each CDR3. A D gene is named only where the DNA matches it firmly. A row's size may be missing; if present it is once, few, many or a size class.

clone_size | d_call | j_call | v_call | cdr3_aa | cdr3_nt
few | NA | TRBJ1-1 | TRBV5-1 | CASSLAVNTEAFF | TGCGCCAGCAGCTTGGCAGTGAACACTGAAGCTTTCTTT
once | TRBD2 | TRBJ2-5 | TRBV5-4 | CASTYSGGAVKTQYF | TGTGCCAGCACCTATAGCGGGGGGGCCGTGAAGACCCAGTACTTC
NA | TRBD1 | TRBJ1-5 | TRBV15 | CATSRDRGSNQPQHF | TGTGCCACCAGCAGGGACAGGGGAAGCAATCAGCCCCAGCATTTT
NA | NA | TRBJ2-1 | TRBV19 | CASSTPGGRFF | TGTGCCAGTAGTACCCCCGGAGGGCGGTTCTTC
NA | NA | TRBJ2-7 | TRBV11-2 | CASSSSSGSYEQYF | TGTGCCAGCAGCTCCTCCAGCGGGTCCTACGAGCAGTACTTC
NA | NA | TRBJ1-3 | TRBV6-5 | CASSRDRPSGNTIYF | TGTGCCAGCAGTCGCGACAGACCCTCTGGAAACACCATATATTTT
NA | TRBD2 | TRBJ2-7 | TRBV30 | CAWRSRGGQGEYEQYF | TGTGCCTGGAGGTCACGGGGGGGGCAGGGTGAGTACGAGCAGTACTTC
NA | NA | TRBJ2-2 | TRBV5-8 | CASSTGPLRTGELFF | TGTGCCAGCAGCACGGGGCCGTTGCGTACCGGGGAGCTGTTTTTT
once | NA | TRBJ2-7 | TRBV18 | CASSPPSGSLSYEQYF | TGTGCCAGCTCACCACCCTCCGGGTCTCTATCCTACGAGCAGTACTTC
NA | TRBD1 | TRBJ2-3 | TRBV18 | CASSPYPGQTTDTQYF | TGTGCCAGCTCACCTTATCCGGGACAGACCACAGATACGCAGTATTTT
NA | NA | TRBJ2-7 | TRBV5-1 | CASSLGDPIIYEQYF | TGCGCCAGCAGCTTGGGGGACCCAATAATCTACGAGCAGTACTTC
NA | NA | TRBJ1-6 | TRBV13 | CASSLRGIQSPLHF | TGTGCCAGCAGCTTACGGGGGATACAATCACCCCTCCACTTT
NA | NA | TRBJ1-2 | TRBV6-5 | CASSYSNRIDYGYTF | TGTGCCAGCAGTTACTCCAACAGGATAGACTATGGCTACACCTTC
NA | NA | TRBJ2-5 | TRBV12-5 | CASGLVLDASAGALYQETQYF | TGTGCTAGTGGTTTGGTACTTGACGCAAGCGCGGGGGCCCTGTACCAAGAGACCCAGTACTTC
NA | NA | TRBJ1-4 | TRBV28 | CASSLSTGLGEKLFF | TGTGCCAGCAGTTTATCGACGGGGCTGGGGGAAAAACTGTTTTTT
NA | NA | TRBJ1-1 | TRBV20-1 | CSASPTTDTEAFF | TGCAGTGCTAGTCCGACAACAGACACTGAAGCTTTCTTT
NA | NA | TRBJ2-7 | TRBV10-3 | CAISEDIGKYEQYF | TGTGCCATCAGTGAGGATATCGGGAAGTACGAGCAGTACTTC
NA | NA | TRBJ2-7 | TRBV5-6 | CASSPRQTSYEQYF | TGTGCCAGCAGCCCCCGCCAGACCTCCTACGAGCAGTACTTC
few | NA | TRBJ1-6 | TRBV2 | CASAAEGENSPLHF | TGTGCCAGCGCCGCCGAGGGTGAAAATTCACCCCTCCACTTT
NA | NA | TRBJ1-5 | TRBV6-5 | CASSYDGNQPQHF | TGTGCCAGCAGTTACGATGGTAATCAGCCCCAGCATTTT
NA | NA | TRBJ1-6 | TRBV5-1 | CASSSGGADNSPLHF | TGCGCCAGCAGCTCCGGCGGGGCGGATAATTCACCCCTCCACTTT
NA | TRBD2 | TRBJ2-5 | TRBV5-1 | CATQSLAGSQETQYF | TGCGCCACACAATCTCTAGCGGGATCCCAAGAGACCCAGTACTTC
NA | NA | TRBJ2-3 | TRBV19 | CASTEGMTDTQYF | TGTGCCAGTACCGAGGGCATGACAGATACGCAGTATTTT
NA | NA | TRBJ2-5 | TRBV7-6 | CASSLELAAGAQYF | TGTGCCAGCAGCTTAGAATTGGCAGCTGGTGCCCAGTACTTC
NA | TRBD1 | TRBJ2-7 | TRBV11-2 | CASSHRDRVLYEQYF | TGTGCCAGCAGCCACCGGGACAGGGTATTGTACGAGCAGTACTTC
NA | NA | TRBJ2-1 | TRBV4-2 | CASSQVSGIGSYNEQFF | TGTGCCAGCAGCCAAGTTTCCGGGATCGGGTCCTACAATGAGCAGTTCTTC
once | NA | TRBJ2-7 | TRBV5-8 | CASSLISQLLTYEQYF | TGTGCCAGCAGCTTGATTTCGCAGTTGCTGACCTACGAGCAGTACTTC
NA | TRBD1 | TRBJ1-1 | TRBV7-3 | CASGTGVSTEAFF | TGTGCCAGCGGGACAGGGGTCAGCACTGAAGCTTTCTTT
NA | TRBD2 | TRBJ2-2 | TRBV19 | CASRKHSGGLNTGELFF | TGTGCCAGTAGAAAGCATAGCGGGGGCCTTAACACCGGGGAGCTGTTTTTT
NA | NA | TRBJ2-2 | TRBV19 | CATRGFFTANTGELFF | TGTGCCACACGGGGATTTTTCACCGCGAACACCGGGGAGCTGTTTTTT
NA | TRBD1 | TRBJ2-4 | TRBV24-1 | CATSGPGTDGNIQYF | TGTGCCACCAGTGGCCCGGGGACAGATGGAAACATTCAGTACTTC
NA | TRBD2 | TRBJ2-5 | TRBV3-1/TRBV3-2 | CASSTRGGRSETQYF | TGTGCCAGCAGCACCCGGGGGGGAAGGTCTGAGACCCAGTACTTC
NA | TRBD2 | TRBJ2-3 | TRBV5-4 | CASSLEGAGGPDTQYF | TGTGCCAGCAGCTTGGAAGGAGCGGGGGGGCCAGATACGCAGTATTTT
NA | NA | TRBJ2-3 | TRBV7-2 | CASSLQPTYTDTQYF | TGTGCCAGCAGCTTACAGCCCACCTACACAGATACGCAGTATTTT
NA | NA | TRBJ1-5 | TRBV6-1 | CASSERTDGGNQPQHF | TGTGCCAGCAGTGAACGGACGGACGGAGGCAATCAGCCCCAGCATTTT